The clone carrying this T cell receptor beta chain was detected a few times. Antigen specificity is unknown. One junction end disagrees with the germline gene, perhaps due to a read error. The data derive from a study of blood T cells in healthy people across ages. Primed by a sample-barcoded 5' primer and a J-beta primer mix, a second PCR proceeded for about 6 to 11 cycles. Every cDNA molecule bore a tag from a template-switch adaptor containing 12 random nucleotides. All samples gave at least 3 million CDR3-containing paired-end reads. TCRdb itself ran the 5' RACE reads through MiXCR, one entry per CDR3 protein. The table lists under 1,000,000 distinct CDR3 sequences, about half of them singletons. Per germline, CDR1 MGHDK and CDR2 SYGVNS. This CDR3 is built from 13 residues. Whole-study findings and limits: Possibly, changes in expanded clonotypes were confounded because donor CMV status was unknown.

This receptor was identified in a man of 80 years or more in good health. The sample was blood. The chain uses TRBV25-1 and TRBJ1-1; maybe TRBD1 (5 bases). The CDR3 nucleotides read TGTGCCAGCAGCCCACGGGGGAACAGTGAAGCTTTCTTT. The encoded protein is CASSPRGNSEAFF.